Sequencing of this T cell receptor (beta chain) was carried out in a study of cytomegalovirus exposure and HLA in healthy donors. Per the germline V gene, CDR1 is SGHAT and CDR2 is FQNNGV. V dropped 0 bases and J dropped 6; count of bases not matched to a gene: 11. The CDR3 totals 17 residues. PCR involved 60 Vbeta and 13 Jbeta primers. Produced via immunoSEQ multiplex PCR; TCRdb's table is partial and in-frame only. The sample includes approximately 51,000 clones, 70% to 80% of them seen just once. The chain couples TRBV11-2 to TRBJ2-4; 7 bases map to TRBD2. The TCR sequence derives from a man aged 25 to 45 in good health and CMV-seronegative. The source material was PBMCs. This chain's CDR3 is CASSLDRWGGNLNIQYF. The CDR3 nucleotides are TGTGCCAGCAGCTTAGATCGGTGGGGAGGGAACCTAAACATTCAGTACTTC. The full variable domain, rest sourced from reference TRBV11-2 and TRBJ2-4, is EAGVAQSPRYKIIEKRQSVAFWCNPISGHATLYWYQQILGQGPKLLIQFQNNGVVDDSQLPKDRFSAERLKGVDSTLKIQPAKLEDSAVYLCASSLDRWGGNLNIQYFGAGTRLSVL.